This T cell receptor beta chain was recovered during a study of shared clonotypes between healthy human individuals. Study context: Every donor yielded three CD4 naive, three CD4 memory, two CD8 naive and one CD8 memory plate. Study-level results: Shared across several donors were roughly 5% of the naive CD4 clonotypes. Genetic and exposure-history diversity was limited by the small donor number.

The length of the CDR3 is 16 residues. The V segment lost 6 bases and the J segment 4 bases; nucleotides outside the gene matches: 9. From germline, CDR1 is SGHAT and CDR2 FQDESV (reference sequence). Of note for this clone: No antigen is known for it.

Assay used: immunoSEQ multiplex PCR; TCRdb lists only in-frame clones, some missing. The sample has around 2.3 million clones, 90% to 96% seen once. J is TRBJ2-1 and V is TRBV11-1, with TRBD2 matching 10 bases. Sequences were obtained from naive CD4+ T cells sorted from blood. The subset is: CD45RA+ positively selected. The receptor comes from a man aged 18 to 30 in good health. As DNA, the CDR3 is TGTGCCAGCAGAGGAGCGGGGGGGCCGATGTACAATGAGCAGTTCTTC. As protein: CASRGAGGPMYNEQFF.